This T cell receptor beta chain was sequenced during a study of T cell responses to AZD1222 COVID-19 vaccine. Broader study findings: Regions left unmutated in variants are reportedly the target of nearly half of spike-specific TCRs.

Libraries were prepared by immunoSEQ multiplex PCR; TCRdb keeps only in-frame clonotypes and omits some of them. This table holds 100,000 to 150,000 clones, roughly 89% found once. With respect to this clone: Its antigen is not identified.

The sequence was collected from an adult in good health. The material sequenced was peripheral blood, taken on day 0 of AZD1222 vaccination.

CDR3 residues: CASSLAQPASGSHEQYF. CDR3 nucleotide sequence: TGTGCCAGCAGCTTAGCTCAGCCGGCTAGCGGGAGCCACGAGCAGTACTTC. The rearrangement joins TRBV7-9 to TRBJ2-7; TRBD2 aligns across 10 bases. Germline V gene sequence: CDR1 SEHNR, CDR2 FQNEAQ (reference sequence). V was clipped by 0 bases and J by 5 bases; unmatched bases: 10. This CDR3 contains 17 residues.